The rows below give T cell receptor beta chains drawn from one sample of a study of cytomegalovirus exposure and HLA in healthy donors. The assay was immunoSEQ multiplex PCR, and TCRdb's table has in-frame clones only and misses some. The table lists about 120,000 clones, more than 65% of them singletons. The source material was PBMCs. These receptors were taken from a man in his thirties or forties in good health and CMV-seropositive. Each CDR3 is given with its conserved first and last residue. D genes are given only for firm matches. A clone size is listed for some rows: how often the clone was seen (once, few, many), or a class if it is expanded.

clone size	V gene	J gene	D gene	CDR3 DNA	CDR3 protein
few	TRBV7-9	TRBJ1-1	NA	TGTGCCAGCAGCTTAGAAGGGGGAACTGAAGCTTTCTTT	CASSLEGGTEAFF
NA	TRBV5-3	TRBJ1-5	NA	TGTGCCAGAAGCTTCGACGGGAAGCAGCCCCAGCATTTT	CARSFDGKQPQHF
NA	TRBV5-1	TRBJ2-5	NA	TGCGCCAGCAGCTTGGCAGCGACCAACCAGTACTTC	CASSLAATNQYF
NA	TRBV27	TRBJ2-7	TRBD1	TGTGCCAGCAGTTTATCCGGGACAGATTTTTACGAGCAGTACTTC	CASSLSGTDFYEQYF
NA	TRBV5-6	TRBJ2-1	NA	TGTGCCAGCAGCCCTGGATGGGAGTTGATCGGTGAGCAGTTCTTC	CASSPGWELIGEQFF
NA	TRBV4-1	TRBJ2-7	TRBD1	TGCGCCAGCAGCCAAGGGGACAGCGGCTCCTACGAGCAGTACTTC	CASSQGDSGSYEQYF
NA	TRBV11-3	TRBJ2-2	TRBD1	TGTGCCAGCAGCTTGGGACAGGGGGTCGGGGAGCTGTTTTTT	CASSLGQGVGELFF
NA	TRBV7-2	TRBJ2-5	TRBD2	TGTGCCAGCAGCTTAGCTAGCGGGTTCCAAGAGACCCAGTACTTC	CASSLASGFQETQYF
NA	TRBV7-9	TRBJ2-5	TRBD1	TGTGCCAGCAGCATATGGACAGGGCCTTTCGAGACCCAGTACTTC	CASSIWTGPFETQYF
NA	TRBV4-3	TRBJ2-1	TRBD2	TGCGCCAGCAGCCGGGGGACTAGCGGGGGTGCTTACAATGAGCAGTTCTTC	CASSRGTSGGAYNEQFF
NA	TRBV9	TRBJ1-1	TRBD1	TGTGCCAGCAGCGTAGACAGGGGGGACGGCACTGAAGCTTTCTTT	CASSVDRGDGTEAFF
NA	TRBV7-2	TRBJ2-1	TRBD2	TGTGCCAGCAGCTTAATCCTAGCGGGGCAGATTCCAGTGGGCAATGAGCAGTTCTTC	CASSLILAGQIPVGNEQFF
few	TRBV4-3	TRBJ1-2	NA	TGCGCCAGCAGCCAGATAACAGGGTATGGCTACACCTTC	CASSQITGYGYTF
NA	TRBV10-2	TRBJ2-7	TRBD1	TGCGCCAGCACACGACAGGGGCGAGCTGGCGAGCAGTACTTC	CASTRQGRAGEQYF
NA	TRBV2	TRBJ1-4	TRBD1	TGTGCCACCCGCTCGGGACAGGGGGGAGAAAAACTGTTTTTT	CATRSGQGGEKLFF
NA	TRBV7-6	TRBJ2-5	NA	TGTGCCAGCAGCCCGTTGGTAGGTGGGAGTGGAGAGACCCAGTACTTC	CASSPLVGGSGETQYF
NA	TRBV28	TRBJ1-2	TRBD1	TGTGCCAGCAGTTCGCTAATTGACAGGGCAGACTATGGCTACACCTTC	CASSSLIDRADYGYTF
NA	TRBV27	TRBJ2-7	NA	TGTGCCAGCAGTCTACAGGGTCCTCCCTACGAGCAGTACTTC	CASSLQGPPYEQYF
NA	TRBV4-2	TRBJ1-2	NA	TGTGCCAGCAGCCAAGGAGGCGGAGTTTATGGCTACACCTTC	CASSQGGGVYGYTF
NA	TRBV5-1	TRBJ2-3	TRBD1	TGCGCCAGCAGCTTCGGGGGACAGGGGTCCACAGATACGCAGTATTTT	CASSFGGQGSTDTQYF
NA	TRBV13	TRBJ2-1	TRBD1	TGTGCCAGCAGCTTAGACAGGGGTGGTGAGCAGTTCTTC	CASSLDRGGEQFF
NA	TRBV6-4	TRBJ2-2	TRBD1	TGTGCCAGCAGTGACAGGGGGCGCGGCACCGGGGAGCTGTTTTTT	CASSDRGRGTGELFF
NA	TRBV11-2	TRBJ1-1	TRBD1	TGTGCCAGCAGCTCACCAGGGGGGAGGCTGAGCACTGAAGCTTTCTTT	CASSSPGGRLSTEAFF
NA	TRBV7-7	TRBJ2-2	TRBD1	TGTGCTAGCAGCTCAGGGGGCGCGGACACCGGGGAGCTGTTTTTT	CASSSGGADTGELFF
NA	TRBV5-1	TRBJ1-3	TRBD1	TGCGCCAGCAGCGTACCGGACAGGGCCAGCTCTGGAAACACCATATATTTT	CASSVPDRASSGNTIYF
few	TRBV6-1	TRBJ2-7	NA	TGTGCCAGCAGTGACGCAGGGGTAACTTACGAGCAGTACTTC	CASSDAGVTYEQYF
NA	TRBV10-2	TRBJ1-1	TRBD1	TGCGCCAGCAGTGATTCACAGGGGGAGAATGAAGCTTTCTTT	CASSDSQGENEAFF
NA	TRBV19	TRBJ1-2	NA	TGTGCCAGTATTGACAGGACTAACTATGGCTACACCTTC	CASIDRTNYGYTF
NA	TRBV5-1	TRBJ2-2	NA	TGCGCCAGCAGCTCCGGACACCCGAACACCGGGGAGCTGTTTTTT	CASSSGHPNTGELFF
NA	TRBV11-3	TRBJ1-1	NA	TGTGCCAGCAGCTGGGCAGGGTTGGGCACTGAAGCTTTCTTT	CASSWAGLGTEAFF